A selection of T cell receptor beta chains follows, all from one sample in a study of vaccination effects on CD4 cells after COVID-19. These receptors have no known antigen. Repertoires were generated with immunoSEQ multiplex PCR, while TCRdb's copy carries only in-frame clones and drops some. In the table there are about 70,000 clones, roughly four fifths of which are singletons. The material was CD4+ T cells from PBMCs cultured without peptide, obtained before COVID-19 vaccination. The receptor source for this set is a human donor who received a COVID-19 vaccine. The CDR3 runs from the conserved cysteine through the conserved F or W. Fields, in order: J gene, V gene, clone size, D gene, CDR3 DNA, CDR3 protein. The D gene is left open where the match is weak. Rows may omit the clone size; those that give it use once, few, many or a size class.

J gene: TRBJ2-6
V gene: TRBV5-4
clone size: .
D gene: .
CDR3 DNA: TGTGCCAGCAGCTTAACGGGGGCAGGCCCTACTGGGGCCAACGTCCTGACTTTC
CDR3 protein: CASSLTGAGPTGANVLTF

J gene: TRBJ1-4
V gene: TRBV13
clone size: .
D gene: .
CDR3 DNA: TGTGCCAGCAGCATCCGGACCCACAGCGAAAAACTGTTTTTT
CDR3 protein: CASSIRTHSEKLFF

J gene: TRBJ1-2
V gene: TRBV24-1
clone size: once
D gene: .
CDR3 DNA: TGTGCCACCAGTGACAAACCGGGGACCGGTCTATGGAGCTACACCTTC
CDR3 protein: CATSDKPGTGLWSYTF

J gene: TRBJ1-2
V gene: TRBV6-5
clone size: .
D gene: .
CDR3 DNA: TGTGCCATCTTTAACGAGGCTAGAGGAGGCTATGGCTACACCTTC
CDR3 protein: CAIFNEARGGYGYTF

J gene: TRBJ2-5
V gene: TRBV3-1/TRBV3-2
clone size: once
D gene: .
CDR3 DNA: TGTGCCAGCAGCCAAGATAAAGCGGAAGAGACCCAGTACTTC
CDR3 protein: CASSQDKAEETQYF

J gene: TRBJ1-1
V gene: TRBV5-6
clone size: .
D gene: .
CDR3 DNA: TGTGCCAGCAGCTTGGAATTTGTGCGGGGTGAAGCTTTCTTT
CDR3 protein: CASSLEFVRGEAFF

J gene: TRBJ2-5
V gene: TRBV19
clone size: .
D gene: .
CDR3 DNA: TGTGCCAGTAGTCGAGACGGGTACCAAGAGACCCAGTACTTC
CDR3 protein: CASSRDGYQETQYF

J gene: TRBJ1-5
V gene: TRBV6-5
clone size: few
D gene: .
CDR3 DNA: TGTGCCAGCAGCTTGCGACAGTACAATCAGCCCCAGCATTTT
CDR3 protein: CASSLRQYNQPQHF

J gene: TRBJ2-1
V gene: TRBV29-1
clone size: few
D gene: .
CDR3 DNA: TGCAGCAGCCTAACGGGGGTATCGGGCAATGAGCAGTTCTTC
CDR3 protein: CSSLTGVSGNEQFF

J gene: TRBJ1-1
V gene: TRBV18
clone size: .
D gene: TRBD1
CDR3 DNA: TGTGCCAGCTCGCCGGGACAGGGGGGAATCTTGAACACTGAAGCTTTCTTT
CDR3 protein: CASSPGQGGILNTEAFF

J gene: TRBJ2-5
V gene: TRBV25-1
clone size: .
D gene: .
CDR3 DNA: TGTGCCAGCAGTGAGAAGGGCTGGTACCAAGAGACCCAGTACTTC
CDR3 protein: CASSEKGWYQETQYF

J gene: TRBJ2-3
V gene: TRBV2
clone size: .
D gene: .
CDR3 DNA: TGTGCCAGCAGTCCCAGCAGGGCTAGCACAGATACGCAGTATTTT
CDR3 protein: CASSPSRASTDTQYF

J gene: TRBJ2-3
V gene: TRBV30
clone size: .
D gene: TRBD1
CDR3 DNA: TGTGCCTGGGGCGCCGGCAACAGGGGTACGGCAGATACGCAGTATTTT
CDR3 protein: CAWGAGNRGTADTQYF

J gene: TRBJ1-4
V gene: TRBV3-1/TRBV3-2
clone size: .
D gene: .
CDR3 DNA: TGTGCCAGCAGCCAAGAGGAGGGACGGAAACTGTTTTTT
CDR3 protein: CASSQEEGRKLFF

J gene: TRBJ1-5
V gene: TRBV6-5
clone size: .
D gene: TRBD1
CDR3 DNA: TGTGCCAGCAGCTCGGACAGGGGGCTGAATCAGCCCCAGCATTTT
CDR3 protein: CASSSDRGLNQPQHF

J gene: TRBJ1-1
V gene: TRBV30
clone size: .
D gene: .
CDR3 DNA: TGTGCCTGGACTCGGGTTAGGGGCGGCACTGAAGCTTTCTTT
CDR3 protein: CAWTRVRGGTEAFF

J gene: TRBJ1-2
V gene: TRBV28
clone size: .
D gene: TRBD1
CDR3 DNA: TGTGCCAGCAAGGCAGGGGGCAGGTATGGCTACACCTTC
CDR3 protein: CASKAGGRYGYTF

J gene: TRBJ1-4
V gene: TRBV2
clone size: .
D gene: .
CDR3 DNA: TGTGCCAGCAGTGGAGGGGGGCTCTCGGGGGCGGGTGAAAAACTGTTTTTT
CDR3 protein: CASSGGGLSGAGEKLFF

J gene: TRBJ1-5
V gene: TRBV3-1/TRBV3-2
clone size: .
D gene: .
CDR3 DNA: TGTGCCAGCAGCCAAGTACCAAATCAGCCCCAGCATTTT
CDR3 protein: CASSQVPNQPQHF

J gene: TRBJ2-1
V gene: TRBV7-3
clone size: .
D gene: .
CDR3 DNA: TGTGCCAGCAGCCTACAGGGCTACAATGAGCAGTTCTTC
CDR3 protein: CASSLQGYNEQFF

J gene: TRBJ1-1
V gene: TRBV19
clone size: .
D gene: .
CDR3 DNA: TGTGCCAGTACCCATTGGACAGATGGTGGTGAAGCTTTCTTT
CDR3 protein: CASTHWTDGGEAFF

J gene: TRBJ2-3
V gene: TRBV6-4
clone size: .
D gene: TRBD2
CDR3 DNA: TGTGCCAGCAGTCCACTAGCGCCTTCTAGCACAGATACGCAGTATTTT
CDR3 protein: CASSPLAPSSTDTQYF

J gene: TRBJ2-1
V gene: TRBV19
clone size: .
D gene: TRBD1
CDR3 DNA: TGTGCCAGTAGTATTAAGACAGGGGATACCTACAATGAGCAGTTCTTC
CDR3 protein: CASSIKTGDTYNEQFF

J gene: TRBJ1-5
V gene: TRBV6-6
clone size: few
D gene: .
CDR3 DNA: TGTGCCAGCAGTAGATTCTCACAAGTTAGCAGGAATCAGCCCCAGCATTTT
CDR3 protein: CASSRFSQVSRNQPQHF

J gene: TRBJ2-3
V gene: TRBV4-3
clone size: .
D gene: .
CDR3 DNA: TGCGCCAGCAGCGTCAGGGAGGCCTCCGCAGATACGCAGTATTTT
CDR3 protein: CASSVREASADTQYF

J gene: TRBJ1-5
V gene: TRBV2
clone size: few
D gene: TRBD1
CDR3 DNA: TGTGCCAGCAGTGAGCGGGCAGGGGGGTATCAGCCCCAGCATTTT
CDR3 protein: CASSERAGGYQPQHF

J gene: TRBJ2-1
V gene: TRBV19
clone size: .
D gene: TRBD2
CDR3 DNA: TGTGCCAGTAAGGCGGGGGTCTCCTACAATGAGCAGTTCTTC
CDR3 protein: CASKAGVSYNEQFF

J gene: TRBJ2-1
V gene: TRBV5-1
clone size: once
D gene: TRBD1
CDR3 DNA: TGCGCCAGCAGCTTCGGGGACAGATACAATGAGCAGTTCTTC
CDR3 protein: CASSFGDRYNEQFF

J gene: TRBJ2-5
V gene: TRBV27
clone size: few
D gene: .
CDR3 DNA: TGTGCCAGCAGTTTCGGGGGCTACCGCCAAGAGACCCAGTACTTC
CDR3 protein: CASSFGGYRQETQYF

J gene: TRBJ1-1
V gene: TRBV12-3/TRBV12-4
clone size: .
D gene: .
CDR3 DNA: TGTGCCAGCAGTACAGGCTACACTGAAGCTTTCTTT
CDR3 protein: CASSTGYTEAFF

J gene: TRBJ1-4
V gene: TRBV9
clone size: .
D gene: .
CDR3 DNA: TGTGCCAGCAGCGTAGGGGGAGTGGAGGAAAAACTGTTTTTT
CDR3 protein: CASSVGGVEEKLFF

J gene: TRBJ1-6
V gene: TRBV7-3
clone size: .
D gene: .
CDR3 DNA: TGTGCCAGCAGCTTATCTTCGGCGGCACCCCTCCACTTT
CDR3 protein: CASSLSSAAPLHF

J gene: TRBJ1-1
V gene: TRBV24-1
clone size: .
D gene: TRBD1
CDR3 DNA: TGTGCCACCAGTGGGCCAAAGGGGACAGGGGGCTCGGGCACTGAAGCTTTCTTT
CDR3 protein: CATSGPKGTGGSGTEAFF

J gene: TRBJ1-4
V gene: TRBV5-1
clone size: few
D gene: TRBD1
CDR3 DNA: TGCGCCAGCAGCCTACCCGGGACAGGGAATGAAAAACTGTTTTTT
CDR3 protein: CASSLPGTGNEKLFF

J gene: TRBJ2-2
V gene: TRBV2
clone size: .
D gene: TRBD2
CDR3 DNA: TGTGCCAGCAGTGCTCTCGCGGGGGGGGACACCGGGGAGCTGTTTTTT
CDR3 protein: CASSALAGGDTGELFF

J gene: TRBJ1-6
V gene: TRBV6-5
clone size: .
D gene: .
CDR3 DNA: TGTGCCAGCAGTTACTCATACACCCCGAAGAATTCACCCCTCCACTTT
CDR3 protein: CASSYSYTPKNSPLHF

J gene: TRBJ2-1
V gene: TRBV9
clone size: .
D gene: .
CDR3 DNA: TGTGCCAGCAGGGGACCCGGCAATGAGCAGTTCTTC
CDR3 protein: CASRGPGNEQFF